The 18 T cell receptor beta chains reported below all come from one sample, sequenced in a study of radiation and T cells in renal cell carcinoma. Time point of the sample: blood 4 weeks post-SBRT, at nephrectomy. Treatment here: 15 Gy SBRT to primary tumor, nephrectomy 4 weeks later. Repertoires were generated with immunoSEQ multiplex PCR, while TCRdb's copy carries only in-frame clones and drops some. This table holds about 62,000 clones, roughly 80% found once. The source was blood, collected from a patient whose treatment included radiotherapy and nephrectomy. The source of these receptors is a man in his 60s with renal cell carcinoma.

The chain combines TRBV12-5 with TRBJ1-1; 8 nucleotides match TRBD1. Losses at the gene ends were 5 bases for V and 1 base for J; bases not matched to a gene: 6. The CDR3 runs to 15 residues. Germline loops: CDR1 LGHNT, CDR2 FRNRAP. The CDR3 spells CASGPGTGTNTEAFF. The CDR3 nucleotides read TGTGCTAGTGGTCCCGGGACAGGTACGAACACTGAAGCTTTCTTT.

This clone was counted a few times. The V gene is TRBV30, the J gene TRBJ2-2; no clear D. The CDR3 has 13 residues. Trimming pared 2 bases from V and 3 bases from J, leaving 7 bases between. CDR1 GTSNPN and CDR2 SVGIG come from the germline V gene (reference sequence). CDR3 sequence: CAWSKGYTGELFF. For the CDR3, the DNA is TGTGCCTGGAGTAAGGGTTACACCGGGGAGCTGTTTTTT. The full variable domain, its missing parts supplied by reference TRBV30 and TRBJ2-2, is SQTIHQWPATLVQPVGSPLSLECTVEGTSNPNLYWYRQAAGRGLQLLFYSVGIGQISSEVPQNLSASRPQDRQFILSSKKLLLSDSGFYLCAWSKGYTGELFFGEGSRLTVL.

In this sample, this clone turned up once. The chain recombines TRBV6-5 with TRBJ1-2, with a possible D match to TRBD1 (6 bases). Germline V lookup: CDR1 MNHEY, CDR2 SVGAGI. The CDR3 runs 12 residues. Trimming pared 5 bases from V and 8 bases from J, leaving 12 bases between. Here the CDR3 DNA reads TGTGCCAGCAGTAAATACAGGGAGGGCTACACCTTC. This encodes CASSKYREGYTF.

In this sample, this clone turned up a few times. The chain has TRBV5-4 and TRBJ2-5; 9 nucleotides line up with TRBD2. From germline, CDR1 is SGHNT and CDR2 YYREEE (reference sequence). This CDR3 spans 18 amino acids. Trimming at V came to 4 bases and at J to 5 bases, leaving 18 bases not matched to a gene. The CDR3 DNA follows: TGTGCCAGCAGCCCTCCGCAACCAGGGCGGGGGGGCCGGGAGACCCAGTACTTC. Amino acid sequence: CASSPPQPGRGGRETQYF.

The chain has TRBV2 and TRBJ2-6, with TRBD1 identical over 7 bases. The CDR3 runs to 15 residues. Germline values: CDR1 SNHLY, CDR2 FYNNEI. Trimming at V came to 5 bases and at J to 2 bases, leaving 3 bases not matched to a gene. The CDR3: CASSPDRAGANVLTF. CDR3 coding DNA: TGTGCCAGCAGTCCCGACAGGGCTGGGGCCAACGTCCTGACTTTC. Looking up the rest from reference TRBV2 and TRBJ2-6 gives the full variable domain: EPEVTQTPSHQVTQMGQEVILRCVPISNHLYFYWYRQILGQKVEFLVSFYNNEISEKSEIFDDQFSVERPDGSNFTLKIRSTKLEDSAMYFCASSPDRAGANVLTFGAGSRLTVL.

The genes are TRBV19 and TRBJ2-5; unclear D gene. V was pared by 10 bases and J by 7 bases, with 22 bases between. The V gene's germline CDR1 is LNHDA and CDR2 SQIVND (reference sequence). The CDR3 totals 14 residues. The CDR3 DNA sequence: TGTGCCACCACCAATCAAATCGGAGTAGGGACCCAGTACTTC. Amino acid sequence: CATTNQIGVGTQYF.

This chain uses TRBV5-4 with TRBJ2-3, with 9 positions matching TRBD1. The CDR3 is 18 amino acids. Per the germline V gene, CDR1 is SGHNT and CDR2 is YYREEE (reference sequence). V gave up 3 bases and J gave up 0 bases; unmatched junction bases: 11. In DNA form, the CDR3 reads TGTGCCAGCAGCTCTGGGGGACAGGGCCCCTATAGCACAGATACGCAGTATTTT. Its protein is CASSSGGQGPYSTDTQYF.

The chain uses TRBV25-1 and TRBJ2-7; D possibly matches TRBD1 or TRBD2 (5 bases each). Trimming left V 8 bases short and J 6 bases short, with 17 bases between. Germline loops: CDR1 MGHDK, CDR2 SYGVNS. The length of the CDR3 is 13 residues. CDR3 DNA: TGTGCCAGCCAAGGGGAGTTGAGAGGCGAGCAGTACTTC. This codes for CASQGELRGEQYF.

This clone was detected only once. The V and J genes are TRBV9 and TRBJ1-4, with D perhaps matching TRBD1 (6 bases). This CDR3 contains 14 residues. In germline, CDR1 is SGDLS, CDR2 YYNGEE. V was trimmed by 2 bases and J by 11 bases, leaving 16 bases between them. The CDR3 DNA follows: TGTGCCAGCAGCGTTAATACAGGGCAGGGGAAACTGTTTTTT. It encodes CASSVNTGQGKLFF.

The rearrangement uses TRBV5-4 and TRBJ1-1; D unclear. The germline gives CDR1 SGHNT, CDR2 YYREEE (reference sequence). This CDR3 has 16 residues. Trimming stripped 0 bases from V and 6 bases from J, with 18 bases between. CDR3 sequence reads: CASSLVTSSPGSEAFF. DNA of the CDR3: TGTGCCAGCAGCTTGGTGACCAGCTCCCCGGGCTCTGAAGCTTTCTTT.

The chain links TRBV6-5 to TRBJ2-2; D is perhaps TRBD1 (7 bases). This CDR3 is 14 amino acids long. V gave up 9 bases and J gave up 3 bases, with 14 bases separating them. Germline V CDR1 and CDR2: MNHEY, SVGAGI. This CDR3 reads CASSTGRHTGELFF. CDR3 DNA sequence: TGTGCCAGTTCGACAGGGAGGCACACCGGGGAGCTGTTTTTT.

The chain combines TRBV15 with TRBJ2-7; no definite D call. With 0 bases removed from V and 4 bases from J, the gap between germline ends came to 7 bases. This CDR3 region has 13 residues. The germline gives CDR1 LNHNV, CDR2 YYDKDF (reference sequence). CDR3 in DNA: TGTGCCACCAGCAGAGATACGGAGTACGAGCAGTACGTC. Translating gives CATSRDTEYEQYV.

The chain employs TRBV19 and TRBJ1-5; 9 nucleotides align to TRBD1. CDR3 length: 20 residues. The V and J ends lost 4 bases and 5 bases, in that order; junction bases with no gene match: 21. The germline V gene has CDR1 LNHDA and CDR2 SQIVND (reference sequence). CDR3 nucleotides: TGTGCCAGTAGTACCAGCACGGGACAGGGTGTGTCCGTAGTACATCAGCCCCAGCATTTT. Translated, it gives CASSTSTGQGVSVVHQPQHF.

The chain has TRBV5-5 and TRBJ1-2, with TRBD1 identical over 8 bases. The CDR3 is 15 residues long. The ends lost 0 bases at V and 3 bases at J; junction bases unmatched: 4. Per germline, CDR1 SGHKS and CDR2 YYEKEE (reference sequence). The CDR3 reads CASSLVSGGDYGYTF. CDR3 nucleotides: TGTGCCAGCAGCTTGGTATCAGGGGGCGACTATGGCTACACCTTC.

V gene TRBV5-6 combines with J gene TRBJ1-1, with a tentative D call TRBD1 (5 bases). The germline CDR1 and CDR2 sequences are SGHDT and YYEEEE. This CDR3 spans 13 amino acids. Deletions cut 1 base from V and 11 bases from J, with 15 bases between. In DNA, the CDR3 is TGTGCCAGCAGCTTGCAGGGCCCCGGTGACGCTTTCTTT. It codes for CASSLQGPGDAFF.

This clone was detected once. The chain uses TRBV18 and TRBJ2-3; 9 bases are shared with TRBD2. V lost 0 bases, J lost 12 bases, and 7 bases stayed unmatched. CDR3 length: 14 residues. Looked up from germline, CDR1 is KGHSH and CDR2 is LQKENI. CDR3 DNA: TGTGCCAGCTCACCACCCGCCGGACTAGCGCATCAGTATTTT. Translation gives CASSPPAGLAHQYF.

The chain links TRBV23-1 to TRBJ1-2; D is uncertain. TRBV23-1 is placed among ORFs of uncertain function. This CDR3 has 15 amino acids. V shed 0 bases and J shed 4 bases, with 12 bases lying between them. CDR3 DNA sequence: TGCGCCAGCAGTCAATCTTTGGCCCGGGCCTATGGCTACACCTTC. It yields the protein CASSQSLARAYGYTF.

The V call is TRBV6-5, the J call TRBJ1-5; D gene ambiguous. The CDR3 length is 13 residues. In germline, CDR1 is MNHEY, CDR2 SVGAGI. Trimming cost V 6 bases and J 5 bases, with 11 bases left between them. This chain's CDR3 is CASRGRADQPQHF. Here the CDR3 DNA reads TGTGCCAGCAGGGGAAGAGCGGATCAGCCCCAGCATTTT.